The 14 T cell receptor beta chains in this list originate from one sample, sequenced in a study of Graves' ophthalmopathy and Graves' hyperthyroidism. Amplified TCR beta CDR3 regions were obtained using RNA transcripts as template. HTBI-primed first-round RT-PCR preceded second-round multiplex PCR. TCRdb processed the multiplex PCR reads anew with MiXCR; each CDR3 protein has one entry. The sample lists about 620,000 distinct CDR3 sequences, approximately 22% occurring once. Sequences were obtained from peripheral blood. These TCRs come from a woman aged 18-30 years with stable Graves' hyperthyroidism. Some clones in this sample may be carry-over from other donors' samples.

This clonotype appeared many times. This rearrangement joins TRBV30 to TRBJ2-5; 7 bases line up with TRBD1. Germline CDR1 is GTSNPN and CDR2 is SVGIG (reference sequence). The CDR3 covers 13 residues. J was trimmed by 2 bases and V by 5 bases; bases with no gene match: 5. CDR3 bases: TGTGCCTGGGACAGGGCGCGGCAAGAGACCCAGTACTTC. Protein sequence: CAWDRARQETQYF. The full variable domain, rest sourced from reference TRBV30 and TRBJ2-5, is SQTIHQWPATLVQPVGSPLSLECTVEGTSNPNLYWYRQAAGRGLQLLFYSVGIGQISSEVPQNLSASRPQDRQFILSSKKLLLSDSGFYLCAWDRARQETQYFGPGTRLLVL.

This clonotype was counted ten times or more. The chain is built from TRBV2 and TRBJ1-1; D perhaps matches TRBD1 (5 bases). Germline CDR1 is SNHLY and CDR2 is FYNNEI. This CDR3 contains 13 residues. Trimming took off 8 bases at V and 4 bases at J, with 14 bases between the two ends. The CDR3 coding sequence is TGTGCCAGCGAGGGAGAAGGGGTCACTGAAGCTTTCTTT. Encoded protein: CASEGEGVTEAFF.

This clonotype has at least ten counts. The CDR3: CASSLDPRGLIAKNIQYF. The CDR3 DNA reads as TGTGCCAGCAGCTTAGATCCGCGGGGGCTAATAGCCAAAAACATTCAGTACTTC. This chain connects TRBV11-2 to TRBJ2-4; maybe TRBD2 (7 bases). Germline V gene sequence: CDR1 SGHAT, CDR2 FQNNGV. CDR3 length equals 18 residues. Trimming stripped 0 bases from V and 0 bases from J, with 15 bases between.

This clonotype was seen many times. The rearrangement joins TRBV9 to TRBJ1-1; 8 bases are a match to TRBD1. The CDR3 is 14 residues long. Germline-derived CDR1 and CDR2 are SGDLS and YYNGEE. The junction had 6 bases not matched to a gene; V was cut back by 6 bases and J by 2 bases. The CDR3 loop reads CASTSGQGNTEAFF. The CDR3 region has the DNA TGTGCCAGCACCTCCGGACAGGGAAACACTGAAGCTTTCTTT.

The chain carries TRBV6-1 and TRBJ2-7; 8 bases are a match to TRBD1. The trim removed 6 bases at V and 4 bases at J, leaving 8 bases unmatched. Germline CDR1 is MNHNS and CDR2 is SASEGT. CDR3 size: 14 residues. Here the CDR3 DNA reads TGTGCCAGCAGGCCTAGTGGACAGGGTTACGAGCAGTACTTC. Encoded protein: CASRPSGQGYEQYF.

J is TRBJ2-7 and V is TRBV20-1; no clear D. V lost 2 bases to trimming and J lost 2 bases, with 4 bases between them. Germline V gene sequence: CDR1 DFQATT, CDR2 SNEGSKA (reference sequence). This CDR3 has 11 residues. CDR3 in DNA: TGCAGTGCTAGATTTCCCTACGAGCAGTACTTC. Translation: CSARFPYEQYF.

This clonotype was picked up many times. J is TRBJ1-5 and V is TRBV6-2 or TRBV6-3; 10 positions match TRBD1. J lost 5 bases, V lost 4 bases, and 8 bases had no gene match. The CDR3 is made up of 16 amino acids. Looked up from germline, CDR1 is MNHEY and CDR2 is SVGEGT. CDR3 region: CASSSDRGRGDQPQHF. The CDR3 DNA sequence: TGTGCCAGCAGTTCCGACAGGGGGCGCGGGGATCAGCCCCAGCATTTT.

This clonotype was seen repeatedly, ten times or more. This chain connects TRBV12-5 to TRBJ1-5, with D possibly TRBD1 on 5 matching bases. The germline V gene encodes CDR1 LGHNT and CDR2 FRNRAP. The CDR3 contains 12 residues. Trimming pared 5 bases from V and 9 bases from J, leaving 11 bases between. This CDR3 is CASGPGTWPQHF. The CDR3 DNA reads as TGTGCTAGTGGTCCTGGGACTTGGCCCCAGCATTTT.

The rearrangement links TRBV9 to TRBJ1-1; D not certain. The V gene's germline CDR1 is SGDLS and CDR2 YYNGEE. The ends were cut back, 0 bases at V and 2 bases at J, with 8 bases in the middle. The CDR3 loop spans 14 amino acids. CDR3 protein: CASSVGFRNTEAFF. CDR3 in DNA: TGTGCCAGCAGCGTAGGATTCAGAAACACTGAAGCTTTCTTT.

Many counts were recorded for this clonotype. The chain employs TRBV12-3 or TRBV12-4 and TRBJ1-5; 11 nucleotides match TRBD1. The CDR3 spans 16 residues. Trimming cost V 5 bases and J 6 bases; bases outside gene matches: 9. The CDR3 here is CASSKGQGARGQPQHF. The DNA for the CDR3 is TGTGCCAGCAGTAAAGGACAGGGGGCTAGGGGTCAGCCCCAGCATTTT.

This clonotype was recorded a few times. The chain couples TRBV3-1 to TRBJ2-7; 8 bases map to TRBD1. CDR3 length: 13 amino acids. Trimming at V came to 8 bases and at J to 0 bases, leaving 3 bases not matched to a gene. In germline, CDR1 is LGHDT, CDR2 YNNKEL (reference sequence). CDR3: CASGDRSSYEQYF. CDR3 nucleotides: TGTGCCAGCGGGGACAGGAGCTCCTACGAGCAGTACTTC.

This clonotype has ten or more counts. CDR3 sequence reads: CASSIPGQMNTEAFF. In nucleotides, the CDR3 is TGTGCCAGTAGTATCCCGGGACAGATGAACACTGAAGCTTTCTTT. This chain uses TRBV19 with TRBJ1-1, with 7 bases lining up with TRBD1. Trimming removed 3 bases from V and 0 bases from J; junction bases left unmatched: 4. CDR3 length: 15 residues. Per germline, CDR1 LNHDA and CDR2 SQIVND (reference sequence).

This clonotype has ten or more counts. This chain uses TRBV20-1 with TRBJ2-7, with 14 bases fitting TRBD2. CDR1 DFQATT and CDR2 SNEGSKA come from the germline V gene (reference sequence). The V gene end was trimmed by 0 bases and the J gene end by 4 bases; junction bases not matched to a gene: 2. The CDR3 is made up of 15 amino acids. For the CDR3, the DNA is TGCAGTGCTAGAGAAGGACTAGCGGGGGGTTACGAGCAGTACTTC. It encodes CSAREGLAGGYEQYF.

The table lists this clonotype with many counts. V and J are TRBV6-5 and TRBJ1-2, with no clear D. Looked up from germline, CDR1 is MNHEY and CDR2 is SVGAGI. The V gene lost 4 bases and the J gene lost 8 bases, with 17 bases spanning the gap. CDR3 length: 14 amino acids. CDR3 in amino acids: CASSFGEAGYGYTF. Written as DNA, the CDR3 is TGTGCCAGCAGTTTCGGGGAGGCGGGGTACGGCTACACCTTC.